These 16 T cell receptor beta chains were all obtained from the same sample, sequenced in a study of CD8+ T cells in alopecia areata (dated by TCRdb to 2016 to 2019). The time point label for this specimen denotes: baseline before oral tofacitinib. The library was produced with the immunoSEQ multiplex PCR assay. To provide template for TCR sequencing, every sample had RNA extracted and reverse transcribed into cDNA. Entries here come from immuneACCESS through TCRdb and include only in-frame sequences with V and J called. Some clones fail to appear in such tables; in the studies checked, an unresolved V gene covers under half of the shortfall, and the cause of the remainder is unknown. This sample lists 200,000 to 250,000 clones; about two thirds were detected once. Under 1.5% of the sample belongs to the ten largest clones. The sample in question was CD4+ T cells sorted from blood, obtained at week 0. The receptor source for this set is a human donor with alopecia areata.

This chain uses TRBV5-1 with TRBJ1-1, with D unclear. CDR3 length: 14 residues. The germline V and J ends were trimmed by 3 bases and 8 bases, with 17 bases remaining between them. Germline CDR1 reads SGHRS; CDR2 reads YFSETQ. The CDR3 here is CASSYTGLSFEAFF. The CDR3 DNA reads TGCGCCAGCAGCTATACCGGACTCTCCTTCGAAGCTTTCTTT.

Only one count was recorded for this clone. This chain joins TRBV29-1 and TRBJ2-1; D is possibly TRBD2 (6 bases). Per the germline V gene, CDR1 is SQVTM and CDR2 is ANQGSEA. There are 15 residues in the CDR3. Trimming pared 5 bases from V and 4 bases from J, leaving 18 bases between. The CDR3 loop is CSVRIGGLSYNEQFF. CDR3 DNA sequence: TGCAGCGTTAGGATCGGGGGACTGAGTTACAATGAGCAGTTCTTC.

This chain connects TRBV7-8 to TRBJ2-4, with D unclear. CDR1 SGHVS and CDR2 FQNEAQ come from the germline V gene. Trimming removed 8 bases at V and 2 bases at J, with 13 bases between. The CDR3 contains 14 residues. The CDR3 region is CASANRRTKNIQYF. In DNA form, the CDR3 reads TGTGCCAGCGCAAATCGGCGGACCAAAAACATTCAGTACTTC.

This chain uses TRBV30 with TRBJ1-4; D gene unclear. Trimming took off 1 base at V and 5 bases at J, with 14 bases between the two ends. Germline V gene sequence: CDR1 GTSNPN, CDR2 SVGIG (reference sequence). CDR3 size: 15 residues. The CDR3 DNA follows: TGTGCCTGGAGTGCTTCGGTGAGGCCGAATGAAAAACTGTTTTTT. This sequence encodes CAWSASVRPNEKLFF.

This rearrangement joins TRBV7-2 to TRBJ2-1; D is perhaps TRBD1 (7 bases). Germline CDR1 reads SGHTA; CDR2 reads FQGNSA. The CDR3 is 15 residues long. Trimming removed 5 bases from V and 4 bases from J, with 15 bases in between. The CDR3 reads CASSPGGQRYNEQFF. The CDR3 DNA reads TGTGCCAGCAGCCCCGGGGGACAGAGATACAATGAGCAGTTCTTC.

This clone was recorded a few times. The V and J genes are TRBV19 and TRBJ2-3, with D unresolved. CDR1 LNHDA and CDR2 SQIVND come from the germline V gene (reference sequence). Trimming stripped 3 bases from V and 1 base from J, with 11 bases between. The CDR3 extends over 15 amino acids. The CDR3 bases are TGTGCCAGTAGTATCTCAAGGTCCCGCACAGATACGCAGTATTTT. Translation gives CASSISRSRTDTQYF.

The CDR3, as DNA: TGTGCCTGGAGTGTAGACAGCTACAATGAGCAGTTCTTC. Its protein product is CAWSVDSYNEQFF. This rearrangement joins TRBV30 to TRBJ2-1; possible D gene TRBD1, 5 bases. V lost 0 bases, J lost 3 bases, and 6 bases lay in between. The CDR3 runs to 13 residues. CDR1 is GTSNPN, CDR2 SVGIG, per germline (reference sequence).

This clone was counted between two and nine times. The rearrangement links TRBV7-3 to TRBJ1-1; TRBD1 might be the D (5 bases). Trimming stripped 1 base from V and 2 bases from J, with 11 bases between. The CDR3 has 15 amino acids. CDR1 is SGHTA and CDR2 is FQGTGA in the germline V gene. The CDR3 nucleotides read TGTGCCAGCAGCTTAAATGGGGGAAGAAACACTGAAGCTTTCTTT. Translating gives CASSLNGGRNTEAFF.

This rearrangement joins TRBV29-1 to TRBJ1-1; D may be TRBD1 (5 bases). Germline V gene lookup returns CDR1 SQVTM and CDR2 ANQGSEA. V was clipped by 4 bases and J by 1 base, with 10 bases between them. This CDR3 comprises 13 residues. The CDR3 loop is CSVGRRANTEAFF. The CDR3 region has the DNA TGCAGCGTTGGGCGCAGGGCGAACACTGAAGCTTTCTTT.

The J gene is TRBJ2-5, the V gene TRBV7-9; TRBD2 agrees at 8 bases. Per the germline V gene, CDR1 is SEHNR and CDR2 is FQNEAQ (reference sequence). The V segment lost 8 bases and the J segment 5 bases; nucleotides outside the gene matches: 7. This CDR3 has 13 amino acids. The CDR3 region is CASGSSGWETQYF. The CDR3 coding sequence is TGTGCCAGCGGGTCTAGCGGGTGGGAGACCCAGTACTTC.

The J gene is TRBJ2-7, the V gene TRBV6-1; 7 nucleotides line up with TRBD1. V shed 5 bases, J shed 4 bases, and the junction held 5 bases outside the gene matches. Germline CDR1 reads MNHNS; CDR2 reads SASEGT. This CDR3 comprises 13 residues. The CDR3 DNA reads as TGTGCCAGCAGTTCGGGACAGATTTACGAGCAGTACTTC. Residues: CASSSGQIYEQYF.

In DNA, the CDR3 is TGCAGCGTTGGCGGGAACACAGATACGCAGTATTTT. It yields the protein CSVGGNTDTQYF. The V call is TRBV29-1, the J call TRBJ2-3; a possible D gene is TRBD2 (6 bases). The germline V gene has CDR1 SQVTM and CDR2 ANQGSEA. V dropped 4 bases and J dropped 2 bases, with 7 bases sitting between them. The CDR3 is made up of 12 amino acids.

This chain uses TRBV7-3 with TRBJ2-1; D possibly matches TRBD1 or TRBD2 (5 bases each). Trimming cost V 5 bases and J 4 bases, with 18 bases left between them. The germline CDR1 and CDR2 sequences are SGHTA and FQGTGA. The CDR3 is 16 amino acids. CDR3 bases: TGTGCCAGCAGCGTCACCGGGACCGCGGATTACAATGAGCAGTTCTTC. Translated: CASSVTGTADYNEQFF.

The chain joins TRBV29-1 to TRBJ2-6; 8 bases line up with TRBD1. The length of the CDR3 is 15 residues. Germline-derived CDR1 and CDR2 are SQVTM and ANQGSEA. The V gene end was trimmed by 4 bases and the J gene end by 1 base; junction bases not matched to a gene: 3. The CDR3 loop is CSVGQGSSGANVLTF. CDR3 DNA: TGCAGCGTTGGACAGGGGTCATCTGGGGCCAACGTCCTGACTTTC. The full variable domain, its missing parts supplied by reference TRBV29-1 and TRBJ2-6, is SAVISQKPSRDICQRGTSLTIQCQVDSQVTMMFWYRQQPGQSLTLIATANQGSEATYESGFVIDKFPISRPNLTFSTLTVSNMSPEDSSIYLCSVGQGSSGANVLTFGAGSRLTVL.

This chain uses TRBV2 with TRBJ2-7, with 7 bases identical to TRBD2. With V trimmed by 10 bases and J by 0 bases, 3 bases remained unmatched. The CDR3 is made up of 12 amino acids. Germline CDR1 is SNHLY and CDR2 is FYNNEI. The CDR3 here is CATTSDSYEQYF. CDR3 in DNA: TGTGCCACCACTAGCGACTCCTACGAGCAGTACTTC.

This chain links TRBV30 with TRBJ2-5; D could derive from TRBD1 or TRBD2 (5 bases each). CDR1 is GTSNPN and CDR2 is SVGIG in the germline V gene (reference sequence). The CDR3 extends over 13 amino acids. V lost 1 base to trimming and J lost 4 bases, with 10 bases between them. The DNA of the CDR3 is TGTGCCTGGAGTGGGGGGAAGGGAGAGACCCAGTACTTC. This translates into CAWSGGKGETQYF.